This passage covers 19 T cell receptor beta chains from one sample sequenced in a study of T cell repertoires in cytomegalovirus infection. MiXCR was run by TCRdb on the reads, yielding one entry per CDR3 protein. This table has under 120,000 distinct CDR3 sequences, over 40% appearing once. Their target antigens are unknown. This material consisted of CD8+ T cells from cultured PBMCs, taken from culture after CMV antigen stimulation. These receptors came from a human donor in good health (CMV status not recorded). Some clones in this sample may be carry-over from other donors' samples.

The CDR3 DNA follows: TGTGCCAGCAGTTCCCGAGGAAGTCTCAACGAGCAGTACTTC. This translates into CASSSRGSLNEQYF. The rearrangement links TRBV28 to TRBJ2-7; D is unresolved. Trimming shortened V by 4 bases and J by 5 bases, and 15 bases separated the two germline ends. The CDR3 spans 14 residues. CDR1 MDHEN and CDR2 SYDVKM come from the germline V gene. The whole variable domain, filled in from reference TRBV28 and TRBJ2-7, reads DVKVTQSSRYLVKRTGEKVFLECVQDMDHENMFWYRQDPGLGLRLIYFSYDVKMKEKGDIPEGYSVSREKKERFSLILESASTNQTSMYLCASSSRGSLNEQYFGPGTRLTVT.

The chain combines TRBV12-3 or TRBV12-4 with TRBJ2-3; weak D call: TRBD1 (6 bases). Trimming left V 6 bases short and J 7 bases short, with 17 bases between. The CDR3 has 14 residues. The CDR3 region has the DNA TGTGCCAGCAGGCCTACATTGGGGGCAAATACGCAGTATTTT. Encoded protein: CASRPTLGANTQYF.

The chain employs TRBV11-2 and TRBJ2-3; 12 positions agree with TRBD2. The CDR3 runs to 18 residues. Per the germline V gene, CDR1 is SGHAT and CDR2 is FQNNGV. V gave up 5 bases and J gave up 4 bases; unmatched junction bases: 13. The CDR3 bases are TGTGCCAGCAGCCCCGATCGCCCTAGCGGGGGGGCCCCAGATACGCAGTATTTT. Translation gives CASSPDRPSGGAPDTQYF.

The gene calls are TRBV7-2 and TRBJ2-3; perhaps TRBD2 as D (6 bases). CDR1 SGHTA and CDR2 FQGNSA come from the germline V gene. Trimming removed 5 bases at V and 0 bases at J, with 18 bases between. The CDR3 is made up of 17 amino acids. The CDR3 region is CASSLPSRGASTDTQYF. The CDR3 DNA reads TGTGCCAGCAGCCTACCCTCGCGGGGTGCTAGCACAGATACGCAGTATTTT. Supplemented by reference TRBV7-2 and TRBJ2-3, the full variable domain reads GAGVSQSPSNKVTEKGKDVELRCDPISGHTALYWYRQSLGQGLEFLIYFQGNSAPDKSGLPSDRFSAERTGGSVSTLTIQRTQQEDSAVYLCASSLPSRGASTDTQYFGPGTRLTVL.

V gene TRBV19 combines with J gene TRBJ2-7; 9 bases agree with TRBD1. Germline V gene sequence: CDR1 LNHDA, CDR2 SQIVND (reference sequence). Germline trimming cut 3 bases from V and 4 bases from J; bases unmatched to any gene: 1. This CDR3 has 13 residues. The CDR3 protein is CASSMTGGYEQYF. CDR3 DNA sequence: TGTGCCAGTAGTATGACAGGGGGGTACGAGCAGTACTTC.

This clonotype was seen at least ten times. The chain links TRBV14 to TRBJ2-1; a weak D match, TRBD2 (7 bases). V shed 4 bases and J shed 3 bases, with 13 bases lying between them. This CDR3 comprises 15 residues. The germline gives CDR1 SGHDN, CDR2 FVKESK. CDR3 residues: CASSLGGGDYNEQFF. The CDR3 bases are TGTGCCAGCAGCCTCGGCGGGGGCGACTACAATGAGCAGTTCTTC.

The chain combines TRBV2 with TRBJ2-7; D is ambiguous. Trimming stripped 6 bases from V and 4 bases from J, with 19 bases between. The CDR3 extends over 15 amino acids. CDR1 is SNHLY, CDR2 FYNNEI, per germline. CDR3 loop: CASSELDTSLYEQYF. The CDR3 DNA reads as TGTGCCAGCAGCGAATTGGATACAAGTCTATACGAGCAGTACTTC.

This clonotype has only a few counts. This chain uses TRBV6-6 with TRBJ1-2; D may be TRBD1 (5 bases). This CDR3 is built from 16 residues. Germline assignment: CDR1 MNHNY and CDR2 SVGAGI (reference sequence). V gave up 10 bases and J gave up 3 bases, with 24 bases separating them. The CDR3 DNA follows: TGTGCCACCAACCCCCCACAGGTCCCAGTTCACTATGGCTACACCTTC. Translating it yields CATNPPQVPVHYGYTF.

This clonotype was observed a handful of times. The rearrangement uses TRBV7-8 and TRBJ1-5; D gene ambiguous. This CDR3 region has 12 residues. Germline V gene lookup returns CDR1 SGHVS and CDR2 FQNEAQ. Trimming took 1 base from V and 5 from J, leaving 3 bases between them. The CDR3 loop reads CASSLEDQPQHF. As DNA, the CDR3 is TGTGCCAGCAGCTTAGAGGATCAGCCCCAGCATTTT.

The V and J genes are TRBV10-3 and TRBJ2-2; 8 positions match TRBD1. The V and J ends lost 2 bases and 4 bases, in that order; junction bases with no gene match: 9. Germline V lookup: CDR1 ENHRY, CDR2 SYGVKD. There are 17 residues in the CDR3. The CDR3: CAISEPSGGESTGELFF. The CDR3 DNA reads as TGTGCCATCAGTGAGCCTTCAGGGGGCGAGAGCACCGGGGAGCTGTTTTTT.

Many counts were recorded for this clonotype. CDR3 DNA sequence: TGTGCCAGCAGCTCCGGGCTGTGGGAGCAGTACTTC. Amino acid sequence: CASSSGLWEQYF. The rearrangement uses TRBV6-1 and TRBJ2-7; D is unclear. Trimming took 6 bases from V and 7 from J, leaving 13 bases between them. This CDR3 region has 12 residues. Germline CDR1 reads MNHNS; CDR2 reads SASEGT.

The J gene is TRBJ1-2, the V gene TRBV27; 10 bases map to TRBD1. The length of the CDR3 is 15 residues. From germline, CDR1 is MNHEY and CDR2 SMNVEV (reference sequence). Unmatched junction bases numbered 4, after V lost 4 bases and J lost 2 bases. CDR3: CASSSPGQGNYGYTF. The DNA for the CDR3 is TGTGCCAGCAGTTCCCCGGGACAGGGGAACTATGGCTACACCTTC.

The chain employs TRBV7-3 and TRBJ2-3, with 8 bases identical to TRBD2. The CDR3 runs 15 residues. In germline, CDR1 is SGHTA, CDR2 FQGTGA. Trimming removed 4 bases from V and 6 bases from J; junction bases left unmatched: 9. CDR3 sequence reads: CASSYGLAGADTQYF. The DNA for the CDR3 is TGTGCCAGCAGCTACGGACTAGCCGGGGCGGATACGCAGTATTTT.

The chain links TRBV19 to TRBJ1-5, with 9 bases that match TRBD1. The CDR3 extends over 16 amino acids. Germline CDR1 is LNHDA and CDR2 is SQIVND (reference sequence). With V trimmed by 4 bases and J by 3 bases, 7 bases remained unmatched. This CDR3 reads CASSRGGQGLNQPQHF. The CDR3 coding sequence is TGTGCCAGTAGTAGAGGGGGACAGGGCCTCAATCAGCCCCAGCATTTT.

The chain carries TRBV4-1 and TRBJ2-7; unclear D gene. This CDR3 comprises 14 residues. V shed 1 base and J shed 2 bases, with 9 bases lying between them. Germline V gene sequence: CDR1 MGHRA, CDR2 YSYEKL. CDR3 sequence: CASSQAGPPYEQYF. The CDR3, as DNA: TGCGCCAGCAGCCAAGCCGGGCCCCCCTACGAGCAGTACTTC.

V usage is TRBV10-1 and J usage is TRBJ2-7, with D possibly being TRBD1 (6 bases). The CDR3 runs to 14 residues. V gave up 8 bases and J gave up 2 bases, with 16 bases separating them. CDR1 is WNHNN and CDR2 is SYGVQD in the germline V gene (reference sequence). The CDR3 bases are TGCGCCAGCGTAGGGACACCCCCGGCCTACGAGCAGTACTTC. Encoded protein: CASVGTPPAYEQYF.

This chain uses TRBV29-1 with TRBJ1-2; D uncertain. The CDR3 is 12 residues long. The germline V gene has CDR1 SQVTM and CDR2 ANQGSEA. Trimming left V 5 bases short and J 7 bases short, with 14 bases between. The CDR3 coding sequence is TGCAGCGTTCTCGATTGGGTGGGTGGCTACACCTTC. Amino acids: CSVLDWVGGYTF.

V gene TRBV6-6 combines with J gene TRBJ2-2; no clear D. The CDR3 length is 12 residues. The germline gives CDR1 MNHNY, CDR2 SVGAGI (reference sequence). V lost 10 bases and J 0 bases, leaving 6 bases between the germline ends. The CDR3 is CATSPNTGELFF. DNA of the CDR3: TGTGCCACCAGCCCGAACACCGGGGAGCTGTTTTTT.

The sample holds a few counts of this clonotype. V and J are TRBV7-6 and TRBJ2-1; 9 bases match TRBD2. With V trimmed by 5 bases and J by 8 bases, 13 bases remained unmatched. CDR3 length: 16 amino acids. In germline, CDR1 is SGHVS, CDR2 FNYEAQ. This CDR3 reads CASSQSAGGQLDEQFF. CDR3 in DNA: TGTGCCAGCAGCCAATCGGCGGGGGGGCAATTGGATGAGCAGTTCTTC.